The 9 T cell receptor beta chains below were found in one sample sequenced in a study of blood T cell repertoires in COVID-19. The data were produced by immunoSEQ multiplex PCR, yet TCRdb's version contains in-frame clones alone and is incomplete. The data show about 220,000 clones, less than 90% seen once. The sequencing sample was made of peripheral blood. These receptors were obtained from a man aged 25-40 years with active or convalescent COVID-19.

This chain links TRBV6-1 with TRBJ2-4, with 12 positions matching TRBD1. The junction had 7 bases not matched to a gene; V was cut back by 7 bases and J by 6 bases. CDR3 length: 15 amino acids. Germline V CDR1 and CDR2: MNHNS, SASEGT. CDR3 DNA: TGTGCCAGCAACGGGGACAGGGGGCTGGGAAACATTCAGTACTTC. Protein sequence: CASNGDRGLGNIQYF.

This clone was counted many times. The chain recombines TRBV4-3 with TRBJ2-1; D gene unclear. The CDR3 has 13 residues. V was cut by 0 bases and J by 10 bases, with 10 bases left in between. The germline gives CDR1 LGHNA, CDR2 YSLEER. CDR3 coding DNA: TGCGCCAGCAGCCAAGATGGCGGATTCGAGCAGTTCTTC. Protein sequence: CASSQDGGFEQFF.

The CDR3 is CASSGAGTGNYYYGYTF. In DNA form, the CDR3 reads TGTGCCAGCAGCGGAGCCGGGACAGGGAATTATTACTATGGCTACACCTTC. The chain carries TRBV3-1 (or the pseudogene TRBV3-2) and TRBJ1-2, with TRBD1 matching 9 bases. The CDR3 consists of 17 residues. The V gene's germline CDR1 is LGHDT and CDR2 YNNKEL (reference sequence). V was pared by 5 bases and J by 3 bases, with 13 bases of the junction left unmatched.

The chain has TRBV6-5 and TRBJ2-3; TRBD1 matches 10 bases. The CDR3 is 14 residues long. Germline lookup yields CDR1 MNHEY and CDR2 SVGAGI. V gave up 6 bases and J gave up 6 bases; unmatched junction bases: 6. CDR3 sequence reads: CASRRTGGKDTQYF. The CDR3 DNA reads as TGTGCCAGCAGGAGGACAGGGGGAAAGGATACGCAGTATTTT.

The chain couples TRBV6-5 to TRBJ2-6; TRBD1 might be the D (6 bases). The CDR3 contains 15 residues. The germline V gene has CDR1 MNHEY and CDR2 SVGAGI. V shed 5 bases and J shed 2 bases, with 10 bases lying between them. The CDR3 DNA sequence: TGTGCCAGCAGTCACAACAGGGCTGGGGCCAACGTCCTGACTTTC. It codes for CASSHNRAGANVLTF.

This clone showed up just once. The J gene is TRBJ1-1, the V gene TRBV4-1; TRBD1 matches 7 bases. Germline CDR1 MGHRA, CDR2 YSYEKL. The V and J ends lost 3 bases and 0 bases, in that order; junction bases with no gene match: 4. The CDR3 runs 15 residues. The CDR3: CASSQTGQMNTEAFF. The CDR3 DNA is TGCGCCAGCAGCCAGACAGGGCAGATGAACACTGAAGCTTTCTTT.

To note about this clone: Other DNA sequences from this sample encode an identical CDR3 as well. Written as DNA, the CDR3 is TGTGCCAGCAGCTTCGACAGGGATCAGCCCCAGCATTTT. Amino acid sequence: CASSFDRDQPQHF. This rearrangement joins TRBV11-2 to TRBJ1-5; the match to TRBD1 covers 7 bases. The CDR3 is 13 amino acids. V lost 3 bases, J lost 5 bases, and 1 base stayed unmatched. Germline-derived CDR1 and CDR2 are SGHAT and FQNNGV.

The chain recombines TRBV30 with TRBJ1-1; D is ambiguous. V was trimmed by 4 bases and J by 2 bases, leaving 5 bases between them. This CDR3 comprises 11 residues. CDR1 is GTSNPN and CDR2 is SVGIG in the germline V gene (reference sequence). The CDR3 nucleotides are TGTGCCTGGAAACATAACACTGAAGCTTTCTTT. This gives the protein CAWKHNTEAFF.

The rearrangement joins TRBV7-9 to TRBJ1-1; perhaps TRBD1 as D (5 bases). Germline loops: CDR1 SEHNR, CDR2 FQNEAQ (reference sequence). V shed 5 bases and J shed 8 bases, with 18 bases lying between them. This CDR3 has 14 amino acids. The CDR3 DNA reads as TGTGCCAGCAGCCCCGGACGGGGGAGGTGGGAAGCTTTCTTT. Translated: CASSPGRGRWEAFF.